This T cell receptor (beta chain) was sequenced for a study of identical twins. Between the trimmed V and J ends, which lost 1 base and 7 bases, there was a span of 15 bases. Germline assignment: CDR1 SNHLY and CDR2 FYNNEI. The CDR3 consists of 15 residues. General study points: Cross-sectional statistics, not tracking of the same donors, supported the conclusions. Fewer insertions were carried by abundant cord blood beta clonotypes, but none was seen in memory repertoires. Where out-of-frame alpha sequences were twin-shared, they showed excess low generation probability.

A single count supports this clonotype. The antigen is not known. MiXCR was run by TCRdb on the 5' RACE reads, yielding one entry per CDR3 protein. The sample holds 1.5 million to 2 million distinct CDR3 sequences, around 33% seen once. Sequencing input: cord blood. The origin of this receptor is a newborn girl in good health. V is TRBV2 and J is TRBJ2-3; D uncertain. The CDR3 is CASSEDLSDSYTQYF. In DNA form, the CDR3 reads TGTGCCAGCAGTGAAGATCTTTCGGATTCCTATACGCAGTATTTT.